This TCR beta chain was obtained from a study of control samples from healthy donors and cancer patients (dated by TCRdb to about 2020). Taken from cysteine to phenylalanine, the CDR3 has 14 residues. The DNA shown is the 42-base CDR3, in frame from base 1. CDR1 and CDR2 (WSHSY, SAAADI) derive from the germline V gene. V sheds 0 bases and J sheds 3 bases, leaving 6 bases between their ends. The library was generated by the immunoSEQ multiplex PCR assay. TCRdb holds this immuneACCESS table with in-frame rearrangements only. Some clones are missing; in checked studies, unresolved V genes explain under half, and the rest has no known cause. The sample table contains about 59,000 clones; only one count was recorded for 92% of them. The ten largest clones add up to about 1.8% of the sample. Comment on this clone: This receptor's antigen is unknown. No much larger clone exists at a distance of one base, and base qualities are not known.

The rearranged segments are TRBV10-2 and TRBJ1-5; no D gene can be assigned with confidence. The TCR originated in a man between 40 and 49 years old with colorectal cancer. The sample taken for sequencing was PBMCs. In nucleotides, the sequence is TGCGCCAGCAGTGAGTCACAGATCAATCAGCCCCAGCATTTT. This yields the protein CASSESQINQPQHF.